The 22 T cell receptor beta chains below come from one sample, sequenced in a study of T cells expressing NK-cell markers. TCRdb re-called the 5' RACE reads and shows each CDR3 protein once, DNA omitted. This listing includes under 500,000 distinct CDR3 sequences. Sequenced input: blood T cells: a sorted CD56 or NKG2C T cell subset, CD4+ or CD8+ T cells, or bulk PBMC T cells (not recorded which). Receptor source: a woman between 18 and 75 years old in good health.

This chain connects TRBV5-1 to TRBJ2-1; as DNA is missing, the TRBD1 call by TCRdb cannot be tested. CDR1 is SGHRS, CDR2 YFSETQ, per germline. The CDR3 is 15 amino acids. CDR3: CASSSTGTPWVEQFF.

J is TRBJ2-1 and V is TRBV20-1; TCRdb gives TRBD2 as the D gene, but with no DNA this cannot be confirmed. From germline, CDR1 is DFQATT and CDR2 SNEGSKA (reference sequence). The length of the CDR3 is 14 residues. This chain's CDR3 is CSAPPGGSYNEQFF.

The V gene is TRBV7-2, the J gene TRBJ2-7; absent DNA, TCRdb's TRBD1 call cannot be checked. Germline V gives CDR1 SGHTA, CDR2 FQGNSA. The CDR3 is 16 amino acids. The CDR3 sequence: CASSLGGGRGYYEQYF.

The genes are TRBV20-1 and TRBJ1-3; as DNA is missing, the TRBD1 call by TCRdb cannot be tested. This CDR3 comprises 17 residues. Germline V lookup: CDR1 DFQATT, CDR2 SNEGSKA (reference sequence). Here the CDR3 reads CSARDTSGPNSGNTIYF.

The chain is built from TRBV27 and TRBJ2-3; TCRdb's D gene call, TRBD1, goes unchecked for lack of DNA. The CDR3 runs 14 residues. Germline loops: CDR1 MNHEY, CDR2 SMNVEV (reference sequence). CDR3 region: CASSPTGFPDTQYF.

This CDR3 is CASSLAYTSGRGNEQFF. The V gene is TRBV7-9, the J gene TRBJ2-1; the TCRdb D gene call, TRBD2, has no DNA to confirm it. CDR1 is SEHNR, CDR2 FQNEAQ, per germline (reference sequence). The CDR3 totals 17 residues.

The gene calls are TRBV30 and TRBJ2-4; TCRdb designates TRBD1, a call that cannot be tested without DNA. CDR3 length: 14 residues. Germline V lookup: CDR1 GTSNPN, CDR2 SVGIG (reference sequence). The chain's CDR3 is CAWSLGRGSNIQYF.

The V gene is TRBV7-2, the J gene TRBJ2-3; TCRdb's D gene call, TRBD1, goes unchecked for lack of DNA. The CDR3 length is 15 residues. Germline values: CDR1 SGHTA, CDR2 FQGNSA. CDR3 amino acids: CASMDFWAGLDTQYF.

This chain joins TRBV10-3 and TRBJ1-5. Germline assignment: CDR1 ENHRY and CDR2 SYGVKD. The CDR3 extends over 13 amino acids. CDR3 protein: CAISEDSNQPQHF.

This chain connects TRBV2 to TRBJ2-7; the TCRdb D gene call, TRBD1, has no DNA to confirm it. The length of the CDR3 is 12 residues. The germline CDR1 and CDR2 sequences are SNHLY and FYNNEI. The CDR3 reads CASRSGIYEQYF.

V usage is TRBV6-4 and J usage is TRBJ2-1; checking the TCRdb D call of TRBD2 is not possible without DNA. Germline CDR1 MRHNA, CDR2 SNTAGT. This CDR3 has 16 residues. CDR3 sequence: CASRPTSGRDYNEQFF.

The gene calls are TRBV14 and TRBJ2-3; the TCRdb D gene call, TRBD1, has no DNA to confirm it. Per germline, CDR1 SGHDN and CDR2 FVKESK. The length of the CDR3 is 16 residues. Here the CDR3 reads CASSQVLRPRGDTQYF.

This chain connects TRBV5-1 to TRBJ1-1; TCRdb picks TRBD1, but there is no DNA to check that call. Germline CDR1 SGHRS, CDR2 YFSETQ. CDR3 length: 14 residues. The CDR3 protein is CASSLRGLVTEAFF.

The chain combines TRBV28 with TRBJ2-7; the D gene TCRdb calls, TRBD2, cannot be checked with no DNA. Per germline, CDR1 MDHEN and CDR2 SYDVKM. The CDR3 runs 14 residues. The CDR3 sequence is CASTTGLAAYEQYF.

J is TRBJ1-1 and V is TRBV10-3. The CDR3 covers 12 residues. The germline CDR1 and CDR2 sequences are ENHRY and SYGVKD. The CDR3 reads CAIGQPTTEAFF.

The chain has TRBV12-3 or TRBV12-4 and TRBJ1-4. The CDR3 extends over 16 amino acids. The CDR3: CASSFGGSATNEKLFF.

The V gene is TRBV5-1, the J gene TRBJ1-2; TCRdb's D call, TRBD1, is unchecked because there is no DNA. The CDR3 covers 14 residues. Per the germline V gene, CDR1 is SGHRS and CDR2 is YFSETQ. CDR3 sequence: CASSLRAQNYGYTF.

V is TRBV9 and J is TRBJ1-2. The CDR3 sequence is 15 residues long. CDR1 is SGDLS and CDR2 is YYNGEE in the germline V gene. The CDR3 is CASSAETAGGYGYTF. The whole variable domain, remainder taken from reference TRBV9 and TRBJ1-2, is DSGVTQTPKHLITATGQRVTLRCSPRSGDLSVYWYQQSLDQGLQFLIQYYNGEERAKGNILERFSAQQFPDLHSELNLSSLELGDSALYFCASSAETAGGYGYTFGSGTRLTVV.

V is TRBV29-1 and J is TRBJ1-1. Germline CDR1 SQVTM, CDR2 ANQGSEA. This CDR3 is built from 12 residues. The CDR3 region is CSVESRNTEAFF. Using reference TRBV29-1 and TRBJ1-1 for the parts outside the CDR3, the full variable domain is SAVISQKPSRDICQRGTSLTIQCQVDSQVTMMFWYRQQPGQSLTLIATANQGSEATYESGFVIDKFPISRPNLTFSTLTVSNMSPEDSSIYLCSVESRNTEAFFGQGTRLTVV.

The chain uses TRBV10-3 and TRBJ2-1. Germline loops: CDR1 ENHRY, CDR2 SYGVKD. The CDR3 extends over 11 amino acids. This chain's CDR3 is CAISDTNEQFF.

V and J are TRBV12-3 or TRBV12-4 and TRBJ1-5; as DNA is missing, the TRBD1 call by TCRdb cannot be tested. This CDR3 spans 14 amino acids. This chain's CDR3 is CASSLADRDQPQHF.

The chain joins TRBV20-1 to TRBJ1-1. Germline lookup yields CDR1 DFQATT and CDR2 SNEGSKA (reference sequence). The CDR3 consists of 11 residues. CDR3 residues: CSAVMNTEAFF.